A selection of T cell receptor beta chains follows, all from one sample in a study of T cells in Graves' hyperthyroidism and ophthalmopathy. TCRdb processed the multiplex PCR reads anew with MiXCR; each CDR3 protein has one entry. The data show under 750,000 distinct CDR3 sequences, with around 20% seen just once and 15% to 20% held by the top ten. The source material was blood. Every receptor here comes from a woman aged 45-65 years with Graves' hyperthyroidism that later progressed to Graves' ophthalmopathy. CDR3s include the opening cysteine and the closing phenylalanine or tryptophan. The order of the fields is D gene, J gene, clone size, V gene, CDR3 protein, CDR3 DNA. The D gene is left open where the match is weak. The listing skips clone size in some rows; elsewhere it reads once, few, many or a size class.

>TRBD1|TRBJ2-7|many|TRBV5-5
CASSRDRATYEQYF
TGTGCCAGCAGTCGGGACAGGGCCACCTACGAGCAGTACTTC
>TRBD2|TRBJ2-1|once|TRBV7-2
CASSFLLTSGPNNEQFF
TGTGCCAGCAGCTTCTTATTGACTAGCGGGCCCAACAATGAGCAGTTCTTC
>TRBD2|TRBJ2-2|few|TRBV6-1
CASTGGGSYTGELFF
TGTGCCAGCACGGGAGGGGGGTCGTACACCGGGGAGCTGTTTTTT
>.|TRBJ2-3|few|TRBV9
CASSVSPPGDTQYF
TGTGCCAGCAGCGTGAGTCCGCCAGGAGATACGCAGTATTTT
>.|TRBJ1-1|many|TRBV5-1
CASRRQASAEAFF
TGCGCCAGCAGACGACAGGCCTCAGCTGAAGCTTTCTTT
>.|TRBJ1-2|.|TRBV20-1
CSARDLPHSSITF
TGCAGTGCTAGAGATCTACCCCACAGCTCTATCACCTTC
>TRBD2|TRBJ2-1|.|TRBV7-3
CASGLGSSGGDEQFF
TGTGCCAGCGGCTTAGGCTCTAGCGGGGGGGATGAGCAGTTCTTC
>TRBD1|TRBJ1-2|many|TRBV5-1
CASSLDGTGRNYGYTF
TGCGCCAGCAGTTTGGACGGGACAGGGAGGAACTATGGCTACACCTTC
>.|TRBJ1-2|few|TRBV29-1
CSVVTDSYGYTF
TGCAGCGTCGTTACGGACAGTTATGGCTACACCTTC
>TRBD2|TRBJ2-4|few|TRBV20-1
CSARVPRLAGFGNIQYF
TGCAGTGCTAGAGTTCCCCGGCTAGCGGGGTTCGGGAACATTCAGTACTTC
>.|TRBJ1-4|.|TRBV20-1
CSARDNGRGGEKLFF
TGCAGTGCTAGAGATAATGGCAGGGGAGGCGAAAAACTGTTTTTT
>.|TRBJ2-7|many|TRBV5-1
CASSRQGGPYEQYF
TGCGCCAGCAGCCGCCAAGGGGGGCCCTACGAGCAGTACTTC
>.|TRBJ2-1|.|TRBV2
CASSLGPDRSYNEQFF
TGTGCCAGCAGTCTGGGACCGGATCGATCTTACAATGAGCAGTTCTTC
>.|TRBJ1-1|.|TRBV19
CASRIPTISTEAFF
TGTGCCAGTAGGATCCCCACCATCAGCACTGAAGCTTTCTTT
>.|TRBJ1-2|.|TRBV27
CASKDGQNYGYTF
TGTGCCAGCAAGGACGGGCAGAACTATGGCTACACCTTC
>TRBD2|TRBJ2-5|few|TRBV3-1
CASLGTSRETQYF
TGTGCCAGTCTCGGGACTAGCAGAGAGACCCAGTACTTC
>.|TRBJ1-2|.|TRBV9
CASSVEQEYYGYTF
TGTGCCAGCAGCGTAGAGCAGGAGTACTATGGCTACACCTTC
>TRBD1|TRBJ2-7|many|TRBV6-2/TRBV6-3
CASSGPPDRGSEQYF
TGTGCCAGCAGTGGGCCCCCGGACAGGGGCTCCGAGCAGTACTTC
>.|TRBJ2-5|many|TRBV7-8
CASSSPTRGQETQYF
TGTGCCAGCAGCTCCCCTACCCGGGGTCAGGAGACCCAGTACTTC
>TRBD1|TRBJ2-2|few|TRBV27
CASSLGQGADGELFF
TGTGCCAGCAGCCTCGGACAGGGGGCCGACGGGGAGCTGTTTTTT
>TRBD2|TRBJ2-1|many|TRBV5-1
CASSLAAGGRSYNEQFF
TGCGCCAGCAGCTTGGCGGCGGGGGGGCGATCCTACAATGAGCAGTTCTTC
>.|TRBJ2-5|many|TRBV11-2
CASSLVGRVETQYF
TGTGCCAGCAGCTTAGTGGGCAGAGTAGAGACCCAGTACTTC
>TRBD1|TRBJ1-2|.|TRBV18
CASSPESGQVTNYGYTF
TGTGCCAGCTCACCCGAATCGGGACAGGTGACTAACTATGGCTACACCTTC
>TRBD2|TRBJ2-1|many|TRBV5-1
CASSVLAGGPYEQFF
TGCGCCAGCAGCGTGCTGGCGGGGGGGCCCTATGAGCAGTTCTTC
>TRBD1|TRBJ1-4|few|TRBV12-3/TRBV12-4
CASRQPDRGLGEKLFF
TGTGCCAGCAGACAACCGGACAGGGGGTTAGGAGAAAAACTGTTTTTT
>.|TRBJ1-5|.|TRBV6-5
CASSYHHTGTNQPQHF
TGTGCCAGCAGTTACCACCATACAGGGACCAATCAGCCCCAGCATTTT
>TRBD1|TRBJ1-1|many|TRBV5-1
CASSFDREDTEAFF
TGCGCCAGCAGCTTCGACAGGGAGGACACTGAAGCTTTCTTT
>.|TRBJ1-1|many|TRBV7-7
CASSPYTGTEAFF
TGTGCTAGCAGCCCTTACACCGGTACTGAAGCTTTCTTT
>.|TRBJ2-6|.|TRBV19
CASREGQTSSGANVLTF
TGTGCCAGTAGAGAGGGACAGACTAGCTCTGGGGCCAACGTCCTGACTTTC
>.|TRBJ1-4|.|TRBV9
CASSETGWANEKLFF
TGTGCCAGCAGCGAAACAGGGTGGGCTAATGAAAAACTGTTTTTT
>.|TRBJ2-5|.|TRBV18
CASSPPAGKKETQYF
TGTGCCAGCTCACCACCAGCAGGGAAGAAAGAGACCCAGTACTTC
>TRBD1|TRBJ1-1|.|TRBV20-1
CSAYRGTDTEAFF
TGCAGTGCTTACAGGGGGACGGACACTGAAGCTTTCTTT
>TRBD1|TRBJ2-7|.|TRBV6-2/TRBV6-3
CASSRASGTGASYEQYF
TGTGCCAGCAGTCGAGCCTCCGGGACAGGGGCGTCCTACGAGCAGTACTTC
>.|TRBJ1-3|.|TRBV2
CASNGPGDDQNTIYF
TGTGCCAGCAATGGGCCCGGCGACGATCAAAACACCATATATTTT
>TRBD1|TRBJ1-2|many|TRBV6-1
CASRQDRGYGYTF
TGTGCCAGCAGACAGGACAGGGGCTATGGCTACACCTTC
>.|TRBJ1-1|many|TRBV3-1
CASSQRRESSKNTEAFF
TGTGCCAGCAGCCAACGACGAGAGTCCAGTAAGAACACTGAAGCTTTCTTT
>.|TRBJ1-1|many|TRBV5-1
CASSLVSGGGTEAFF
TGCGCCAGCAGCTTGGTTAGCGGGGGCGGCACTGAAGCTTTCTTT
>.|TRBJ1-4|.|TRBV9
CASSVDGGLEKLFF
TGTGCCAGCAGCGTAGACGGGGGCCTGGAAAAACTGTTTTTT
>TRBD1|TRBJ2-5|many|TRBV12-3/TRBV12-4
CASRETQTGSETQYF
TGTGCCAGCAGGGAGACCCAGACAGGGTCAGAGACCCAGTACTTC
>.|TRBJ1-2|.|TRBV27
CASSFRTGTYGYTF
TGTGCCAGCAGTTTTCGGACTGGGACATATGGCTACACCTTC
>TRBD1|TRBJ1-5|few|TRBV19
CASSIPATGIDSNQPQHF
TGTGCCAGTAGTATACCGGCGACAGGGATTGATAGCAATCAGCCCCAGCATTTT
>.|TRBJ2-1|once|TRBV10-3
CAISELNGGLGSYNEQFF
TGTGCCATCAGTGAACTAAACGGTGGGTTGGGCTCCTACAATGAGCAGTTCTTC
>.|TRBJ2-3|.|TRBV6-1
CASSEGGRNTDTQYF
TGTGCCAGCAGTGAAGGAGGCAGAAACACAGATACGCAGTATTTT
>TRBD1|TRBJ2-5|few|TRBV20-1
CSARKIGTVAEETQYF
TGCAGTGCTAGGAAAATTGGGACAGTGGCGGAAGAGACCCAGTACTTC
>.|TRBJ1-4|few|TRBV20-1
CSANTGTENEKLFF
TGCAGTGCCAATACAGGGACGGAGAATGAAAAACTGTTTTTT
>.|TRBJ2-7|few|TRBV20-1
CSARDQDKLVFEQYF
TGCAGTGCTAGAGACCAGGACAAACTTGTCTTCGAGCAGTACTTC
>.|TRBJ1-2|few|TRBV2
CASPESLGEASYGYTF
TGTGCCAGCCCCGAGTCACTCGGGGAAGCTAGCTATGGCTACACCTTC
>.|TRBJ2-4|.|TRBV11-2
CASSSRALAKNIQYF
TGTGCCAGCAGCTCCCGAGCGCTAGCCAAAAACATTCAGTACTTC
>.|TRBJ1-2|few|TRBV12-3/TRBV12-4
CASTSLEGRSYGYTF
TGTGCCAGCACTTCTCTCGAGGGGCGCAGCTATGGCTACACCTTC
>.|TRBJ1-6|.|TRBV19
CASSIDRSSYNSPLHF
TGTGCCAGTAGTATAGATCGGAGCTCCTATAATTCACCCCTCCACTTT
>.|TRBJ2-7|many|TRBV18
CASSKGLLAYEQYF
TGTGCCAGCTCAAAGGGACTGCTTGCCTACGAGCAGTACTTC
>TRBD1|TRBJ1-2|many|TRBV5-5
CASSLLDREYGYTF
TGTGCCAGCAGCTTGTTGGACAGGGAGTACGGCTACACCTTC
>.|TRBJ1-4|many|TRBV30
CAWTGPWPANEKLFF
TGTGCCTGGACTGGACCTTGGCCGGCTAATGAAAAACTGTTTTTT
>.|TRBJ2-1|.|TRBV4-1
CASSHGRASLVYNEQFF
TGCGCCAGCAGCCACGGCCGGGCTAGCCTTGTCTACAATGAGCAGTTCTTC
>TRBD2|TRBJ2-3|many|TRBV14
CASSQGSGGITDTQYF
TGTGCCAGCAGCCAAGGGAGCGGGGGGATCACAGATACGCAGTATTTT
>.|TRBJ2-3|.|TRBV19
CASSMFPSGTFSSTDTQYF
TGTGCCAGTAGTATGTTCCCTTCCGGGACATTCTCTAGCACAGATACGCAGTATTTT
>TRBD1|TRBJ2-2|many|TRBV20-1
CSARGWDRNTGELFF
TGCAGTGCTAGAGGCTGGGACAGAAACACCGGGGAGCTGTTTTTT
>.|TRBJ1-3|few|TRBV7-6
CASSFGPRGSGNTIYF
TGTGCCAGCAGCTTTGGTCCGAGGGGCTCTGGAAACACCATATATTTT
>.|TRBJ2-4|.|TRBV12-5
CASGSDRLGVQYF
TGTGCTAGTGGTTCGGACCGGCTAGGAGTTCAGTACTTC
>.|TRBJ1-2|.|TRBV6-1
CASSKSINNGYTF
TGTGCCAGCAGCAAATCGATCAACAATGGCTACACCTTC